The 8 T cell receptor beta chains below all came from one sample that was sequenced in a study of metastatic and nonmetastatic thyroid tumors. No treatment had been given to any patient before thyroid surgery. MiXCR reprocessed the PCR reads for TCRdb. The sample holds approximately 37,000 clones, 20% to 25% seen once. The specimen was tumor tissue. Receptors originate from a male donor with papillary thyroid cancer or a benign thyroid nodule (not recorded which). Some clones in this sample may be carry-over from other donors' samples.

The V call is TRBV30, the J call TRBJ1-2; D might be TRBD1 (5 bases). The CDR3 is 18 amino acids. V lost 0 bases, J lost 4 bases, and 24 bases lay in between. Germline-derived CDR1 and CDR2 are GTSNPN and SVGIG (reference sequence). CDR3 loop: CAWSVFFPGQGAIYGYTF. The CDR3 coding sequence is TGTGCCTGGAGTGTATTCTTCCCGGGGCAGGGCGCCATCTATGGCTACACCTTC.

This clone was seen ten or more times. The V and J genes are TRBV6-1 and TRBJ1-2; D perhaps matches TRBD1 (5 bases). The ends were cut back, 0 bases at V and 2 bases at J, with 7 bases in the middle. CDR1 is MNHNS and CDR2 is SASEGT in the germline V gene. The CDR3 consists of 14 residues. CDR3 in amino acids: CASSEAQENYGYTF. DNA of the CDR3: TGTGCCAGCAGTGAAGCACAGGAGAACTATGGCTACACCTTC.

Comment on this clone: At one of its ends the junction is not consistent with the germline gene, which may arise from a read error. The V call is TRBV6-5, the J call TRBJ2-2; TRBD1 matches 9 bases. Germline V lookup: CDR1 MNHEY, CDR2 SVGAGI. The CDR3 runs to 15 residues. The CDR3 spells CASSFRDRVTGDLFF. CDR3 sequence (DNA): TGTGCCAGCAGTTTCCGGGACAGGGTTACCGGGGATCTGTTTTTT.

This clone was counted at least ten times. In DNA, the CDR3 is TGTGCCAGCAGCTTAAATCAGGGGGCGGCCGGGGCCAACGTCCTGACTTTC. Its protein product is CASSLNQGAAGANVLTF. The chain has TRBV7-9 and TRBJ2-6; TRBD1 agrees at 8 bases. Per the germline V gene, CDR1 is SEHNR and CDR2 is FQNEAQ (reference sequence). The CDR3 covers 17 residues. Trimming took 2 bases from V and 4 from J; bases not matched to a gene: 7.

This clone was counted ten times or more. V usage is TRBV5-5 and J usage is TRBJ1-4; 7 bases align to TRBD1. Germline-derived CDR1 and CDR2 are SGHKS and YYEKEE (reference sequence). V lost 5 bases and J lost 4; bases outside the gene matches: 11. CDR3 length: 16 residues. As DNA, the CDR3 is TGTGCCAGCAGTCAAGGGGTGACAGGGCATAATGAAAAACTGTTTTTT. As protein: CASSQGVTGHNEKLFF.

This clone has only a few counts. The rearrangement joins TRBV6-2 or TRBV6-3 to TRBJ2-5; 11 positions agree with TRBD2. This CDR3 has 16 residues. Germline trimming cut 3 bases from V and 10 bases from J; bases unmatched to any gene: 13. Germline V gene sequence: CDR1 MNHEY, CDR2 SVGEGT. CDR3 in amino acids: CASSYTSGSYQDIQYF. In DNA, the CDR3 is TGTGCCAGCAGTTATACTAGCGGGAGTTATCAAGATATCCAGTACTTC.

In this sample, this clone turned up many times. The gene calls are TRBV4-3 and TRBJ1-6; weak D call: TRBD1 (5 bases). Germline V gene sequence: CDR1 LGHNA, CDR2 YSLEER. The CDR3 spans 15 residues. V was clipped by 0 bases and J by 7 bases, with 10 bases between them. This CDR3 is CASSQESGLNSPLHF. CDR3 in DNA: TGCGCCAGCAGCCAAGAATCAGGGCTCAATTCACCCCTCCACTTT.

In this sample, this clone turned up a few times. The chain employs TRBV7-9 and TRBJ1-3, with D unresolved. CDR1 and CDR2 from the germline V gene are SEHNR and FQNEAQ (reference sequence). The CDR3 contains 15 residues. V shed 3 bases and J shed 0 bases, with 9 bases lying between them. CDR3 in amino acids: CASSLMTSSGNTIYF. The CDR3 DNA reads TGTGCCAGCAGCTTGATGACCAGCTCTGGAAACACCATATATTTT.